These T cell receptor beta chains were read from a single sample in a study of Graves' ophthalmopathy and Graves' hyperthyroidism. From the multiplex PCR reads, TCRdb called clonotypes with MiXCR, one entry per CDR3 protein. The sample has about 600,000 distinct CDR3 sequences; under 45% are singletons. The sample comprised peripheral blood or thyroid tissue (not recorded which). The receptors come from an adult man with Graves' hyperthyroidism. The CDR3 runs from the conserved cysteine through the conserved F or W. The order of the fields is D gene, J gene, V gene, clone size, CDR3 DNA, CDR3 protein. The D gene is left open where the match is weak. Rows may omit the clone size; those that give it use once, few, many or a size class.

D gene: NA
J gene: TRBJ1-3
V gene: TRBV4-1
clone size: NA
CDR3 DNA: TGCGCCAGCAGCCATATTGGAAACACCATATATTTT
CDR3 protein: CASSHIGNTIYF

D gene: TRBD1
J gene: TRBJ1-3
V gene: TRBV7-9
clone size: NA
CDR3 DNA: TGTGCCAGCAGCTCGCACGACCTACAGGGGAAGGTTGGAAACACCATATATTTT
CDR3 protein: CASSSHDLQGKVGNTIYF

D gene: TRBD1
J gene: TRBJ1-2
V gene: TRBV30
clone size: few
CDR3 DNA: TGTGCCTCGCCCGGGACAGGGGGTAATGGGAACTATGGCTACACCTTC
CDR3 protein: CASPGTGGNGNYGYTF

D gene: TRBD1
J gene: TRBJ2-7
V gene: TRBV20-1
clone size: NA
CDR3 DNA: TGCAGTGCCAGAAGGACAGGGATAACCTACGAGCAGTACTTC
CDR3 protein: CSARRTGITYEQYF

D gene: TRBD1
J gene: TRBJ1-2
V gene: TRBV2
clone size: NA
CDR3 DNA: TGTGCCAGCAGTGAAGTAGCGACAGGGGGCAACTATGGCTACACCTTC
CDR3 protein: CASSEVATGGNYGYTF

D gene: TRBD1
J gene: TRBJ2-7
V gene: TRBV4-1
clone size: many
CDR3 DNA: TGCGCCAGCAGCCAGACAGGGGCCCACGAGCAGTACTTC
CDR3 protein: CASSQTGAHEQYF

D gene: NA
J gene: TRBJ2-3
V gene: TRBV5-1
clone size: NA
CDR3 DNA: TGCGCCAGCAGCTTAGCATTACCGGCGGATACGCAGTATTTT
CDR3 protein: CASSLALPADTQYF

D gene: TRBD2
J gene: TRBJ2-5
V gene: TRBV12-3/TRBV12-4
clone size: few
CDR3 DNA: TGTGCCAGCAGTCCCTCCCCCCTAGCGGGGGCCCCCCAGTACTTC
CDR3 protein: CASSPSPLAGAPQYF

D gene: TRBD2
J gene: TRBJ2-2
V gene: TRBV6-5
clone size: many
CDR3 DNA: TGTGCCAGCAGTTCGGGACTAGCGCCCGGGGAGCTGTTTTTT
CDR3 protein: CASSSGLAPGELFF

D gene: NA
J gene: TRBJ1-1
V gene: TRBV2
clone size: many
CDR3 DNA: TGTGCCAGCAGTGGCGGAGTCCGTGTGAACACTGAAGCTTTCTTT
CDR3 protein: CASSGGVRVNTEAFF

D gene: TRBD1
J gene: TRBJ1-6
V gene: TRBV29-1
clone size: many
CDR3 DNA: TGCAGCGTTGACTCAGGGGGGACCCTCCACTTT
CDR3 protein: CSVDSGGTLHF

D gene: NA
J gene: TRBJ2-5
V gene: TRBV24-1
clone size: few
CDR3 DNA: TGTGCCACCAGTACTAAAGAGACCCAGTACTTC
CDR3 protein: CATSTKETQYF

D gene: TRBD1
J gene: TRBJ2-7
V gene: TRBV2
clone size: many
CDR3 DNA: TGTGCCAGCAGTAGGAATTGGGACAGGAGCTACGAGCAGTACTTC
CDR3 protein: CASSRNWDRSYEQYF

D gene: NA
J gene: TRBJ2-2
V gene: TRBV12-3/TRBV12-4
clone size: many
CDR3 DNA: TGTGCCAGCAGGTTACAGGGCCGCACCGGGGAGCTGTTTTTT
CDR3 protein: CASRLQGRTGELFF

D gene: NA
J gene: TRBJ1-2
V gene: TRBV13
clone size: many
CDR3 DNA: TGTGCCAGCAGCTTAACCTCTCGGGGCTACACCTTC
CDR3 protein: CASSLTSRGYTF